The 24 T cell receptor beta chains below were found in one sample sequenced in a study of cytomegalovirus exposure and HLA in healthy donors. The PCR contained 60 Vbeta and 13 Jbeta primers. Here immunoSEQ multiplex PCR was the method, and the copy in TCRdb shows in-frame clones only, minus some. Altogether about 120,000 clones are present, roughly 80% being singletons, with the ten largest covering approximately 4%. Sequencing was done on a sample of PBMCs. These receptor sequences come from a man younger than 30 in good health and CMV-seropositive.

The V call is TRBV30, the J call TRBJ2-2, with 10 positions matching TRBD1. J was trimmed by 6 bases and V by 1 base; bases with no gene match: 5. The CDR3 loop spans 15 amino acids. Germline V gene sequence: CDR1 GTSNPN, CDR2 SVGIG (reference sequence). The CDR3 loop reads CAWSGGQGKAGELFF. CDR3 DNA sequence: TGTGCCTGGAGTGGGGGACAGGGGAAGGCCGGGGAGCTGTTTTTT.

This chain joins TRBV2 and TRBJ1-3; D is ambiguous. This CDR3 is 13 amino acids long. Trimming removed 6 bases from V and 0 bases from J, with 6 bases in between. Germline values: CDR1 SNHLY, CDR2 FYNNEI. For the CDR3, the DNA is TGTGCCAGCAGCGACAACTCTGGAAACACCATATATTTT. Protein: CASSDNSGNTIYF.

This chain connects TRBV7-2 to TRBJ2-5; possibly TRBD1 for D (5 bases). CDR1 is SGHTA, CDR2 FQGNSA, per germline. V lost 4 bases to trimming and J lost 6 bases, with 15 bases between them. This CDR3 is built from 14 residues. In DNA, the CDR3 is TGTGCCAGCAGCTACCCCGGGCCAGGGAAGACCCAGTACTTC. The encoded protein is CASSYPGPGKTQYF. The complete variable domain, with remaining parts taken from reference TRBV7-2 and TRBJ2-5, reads GAGVSQSPSNKVTEKGKDVELRCDPISGHTALYWYRQSLGQGLEFLIYFQGNSAPDKSGLPSDRFSAERTGGSVSTLTIQRTQQEDSAVYLCASSYPGPGKTQYFGPGTRLLVL.

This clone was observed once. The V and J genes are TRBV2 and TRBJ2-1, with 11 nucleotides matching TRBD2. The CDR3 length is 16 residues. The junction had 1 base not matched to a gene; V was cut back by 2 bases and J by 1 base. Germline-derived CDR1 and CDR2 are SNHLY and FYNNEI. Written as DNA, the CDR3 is TGTGCCAGCAGTGAATTAGCGGGAGGGTCCTACAATGAGCAGTTCTTC. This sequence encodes CASSELAGGSYNEQFF.

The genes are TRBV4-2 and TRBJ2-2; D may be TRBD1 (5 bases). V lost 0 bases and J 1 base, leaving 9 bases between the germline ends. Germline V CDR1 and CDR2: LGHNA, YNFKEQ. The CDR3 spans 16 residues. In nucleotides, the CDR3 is TGTGCCAGCAGCCAAGAGGGGCGGAAGAACACCGGGGAGCTGTTTTTT. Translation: CASSQEGRKNTGELFF.

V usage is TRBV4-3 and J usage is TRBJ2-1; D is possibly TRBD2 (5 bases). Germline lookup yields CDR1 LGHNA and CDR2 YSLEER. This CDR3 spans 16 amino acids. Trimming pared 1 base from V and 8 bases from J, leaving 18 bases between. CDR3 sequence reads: CASSQVDGSVSDEQFF. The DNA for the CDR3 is TGCGCCAGCAGCCAAGTTGACGGTTCGGTTAGCGATGAGCAGTTCTTC.

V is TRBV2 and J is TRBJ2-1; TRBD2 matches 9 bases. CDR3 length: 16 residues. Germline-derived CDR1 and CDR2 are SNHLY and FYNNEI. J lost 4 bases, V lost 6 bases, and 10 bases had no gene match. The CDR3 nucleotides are TGTGCCAGCAGCCCCATAGCGGGAGCGGGTTACAATGAGCAGTTCTTC. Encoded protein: CASSPIAGAGYNEQFF.

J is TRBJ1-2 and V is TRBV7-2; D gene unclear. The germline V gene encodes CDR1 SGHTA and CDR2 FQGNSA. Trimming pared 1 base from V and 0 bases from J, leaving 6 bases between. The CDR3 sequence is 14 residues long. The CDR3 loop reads CASSLGRSNYGYTF. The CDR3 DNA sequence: TGTGCCAGCAGCTTAGGTCGGTCTAACTATGGCTACACCTTC.

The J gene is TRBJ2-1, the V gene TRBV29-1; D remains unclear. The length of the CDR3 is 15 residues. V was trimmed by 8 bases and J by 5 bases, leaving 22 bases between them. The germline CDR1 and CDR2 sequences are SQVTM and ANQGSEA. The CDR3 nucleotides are TGCAGCCCCATCGTCCAGGCTGAAAATCACAATGAGCAGTTCTTC. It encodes CSPIVQAENHNEQFF.

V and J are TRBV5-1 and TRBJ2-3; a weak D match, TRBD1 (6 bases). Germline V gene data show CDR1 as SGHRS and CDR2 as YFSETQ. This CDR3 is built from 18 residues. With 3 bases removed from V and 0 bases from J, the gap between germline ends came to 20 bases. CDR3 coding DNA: TGCGCCAGCAGCTACGGGACACCCCACCAGAAAAGCACAGATACGCAGTATTTT. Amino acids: CASSYGTPHQKSTDTQYF. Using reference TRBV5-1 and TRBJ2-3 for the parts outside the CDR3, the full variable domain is KAGVTQTPRYLIKTRGQQVTLSCSPISGHRSVSWYQQTPGQGLQFLFEYFSETQRNKGNFPGRFSGRQFSNSRSEMNVSTLELGDSALYLCASSYGTPHQKSTDTQYFGPGTRLTVL.

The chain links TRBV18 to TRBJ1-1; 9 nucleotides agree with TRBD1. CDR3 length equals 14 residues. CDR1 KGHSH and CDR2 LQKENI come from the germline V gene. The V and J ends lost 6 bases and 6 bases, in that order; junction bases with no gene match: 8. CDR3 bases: TGTGCCAGCTCCCCCCGAGGACAGGGGTCTGAAGCTTTCTTT. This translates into CASSPRGQGSEAFF.

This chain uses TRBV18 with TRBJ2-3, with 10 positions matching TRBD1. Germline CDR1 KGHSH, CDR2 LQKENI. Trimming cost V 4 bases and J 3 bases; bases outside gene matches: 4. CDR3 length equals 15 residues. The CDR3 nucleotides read TGTGCCAGCTCACAATCGGGACAGGGGACAGATACGCAGTATTTT. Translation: CASSQSGQGTDTQYF.

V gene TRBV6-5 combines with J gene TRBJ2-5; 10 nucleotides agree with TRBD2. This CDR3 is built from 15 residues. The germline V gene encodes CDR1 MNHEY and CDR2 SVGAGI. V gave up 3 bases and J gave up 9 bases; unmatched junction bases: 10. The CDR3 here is CASSYVAGGSGSQYF. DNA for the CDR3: TGTGCCAGCAGTTATGTAGCGGGAGGTAGTGGGTCCCAGTACTTC.

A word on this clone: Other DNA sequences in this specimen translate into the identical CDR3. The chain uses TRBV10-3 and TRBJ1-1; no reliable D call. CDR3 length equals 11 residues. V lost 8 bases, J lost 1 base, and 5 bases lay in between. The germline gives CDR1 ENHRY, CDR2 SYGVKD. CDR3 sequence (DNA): TGTGCCATCGGGCAGAACACTGAAGCTTTCTTT. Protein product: CAIGQNTEAFF.

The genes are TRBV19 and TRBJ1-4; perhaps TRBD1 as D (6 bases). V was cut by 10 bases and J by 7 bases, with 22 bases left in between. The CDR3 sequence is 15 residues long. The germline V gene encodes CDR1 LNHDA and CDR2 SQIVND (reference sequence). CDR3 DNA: TGTGCCACCACCCGGGGATCACAGGGATCTGAAAAACTGTTTTTT. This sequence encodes CATTRGSQGSEKLFF.

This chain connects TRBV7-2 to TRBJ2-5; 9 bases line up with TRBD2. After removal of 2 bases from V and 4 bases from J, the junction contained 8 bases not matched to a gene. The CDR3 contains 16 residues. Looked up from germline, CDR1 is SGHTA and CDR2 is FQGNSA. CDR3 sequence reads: CASSLFGGGAGETQYF. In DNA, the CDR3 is TGTGCCAGCAGCTTATTTGGCGGGGGGGCGGGAGAGACCCAGTACTTC.

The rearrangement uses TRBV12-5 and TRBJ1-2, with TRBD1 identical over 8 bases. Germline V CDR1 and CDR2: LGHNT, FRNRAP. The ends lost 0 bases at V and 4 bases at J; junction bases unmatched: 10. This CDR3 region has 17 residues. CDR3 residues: CASGLVGQGLTVYGYTF. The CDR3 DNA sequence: TGTGCTAGTGGTTTGGTCGGACAGGGCCTAACTGTCTATGGCTACACCTTC.

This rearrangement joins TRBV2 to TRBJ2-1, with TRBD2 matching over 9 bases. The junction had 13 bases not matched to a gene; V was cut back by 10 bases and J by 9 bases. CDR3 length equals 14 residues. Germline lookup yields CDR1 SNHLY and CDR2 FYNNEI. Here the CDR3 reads CATTIAGEVPEQFF. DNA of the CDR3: TGTGCCACCACAATAGCGGGAGAGGTTCCTGAGCAGTTCTTC.

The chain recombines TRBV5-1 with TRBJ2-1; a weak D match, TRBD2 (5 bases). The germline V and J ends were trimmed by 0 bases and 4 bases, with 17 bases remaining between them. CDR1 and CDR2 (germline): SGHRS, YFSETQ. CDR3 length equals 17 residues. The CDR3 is CASSLGAALPGYNEQFF. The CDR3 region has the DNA TGCGCCAGCAGCTTGGGGGCCGCATTGCCGGGGTACAATGAGCAGTTCTTC.

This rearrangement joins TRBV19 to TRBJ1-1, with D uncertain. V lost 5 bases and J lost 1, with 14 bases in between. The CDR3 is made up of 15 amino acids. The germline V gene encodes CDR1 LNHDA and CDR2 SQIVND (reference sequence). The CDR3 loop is CASSYSERGNTEAFF. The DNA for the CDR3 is TGTGCCAGTAGTTATAGTGAACGGGGGAACACTGAAGCTTTCTTT.

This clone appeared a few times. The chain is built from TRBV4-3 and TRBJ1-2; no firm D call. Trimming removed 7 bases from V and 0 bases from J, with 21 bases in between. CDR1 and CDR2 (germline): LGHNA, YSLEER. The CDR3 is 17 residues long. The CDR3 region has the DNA TGCGCCAGCACCCCTCGAGGGCAGGACTATACTAACTATGGCTACACCTTC. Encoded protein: CASTPRGQDYTNYGYTF.

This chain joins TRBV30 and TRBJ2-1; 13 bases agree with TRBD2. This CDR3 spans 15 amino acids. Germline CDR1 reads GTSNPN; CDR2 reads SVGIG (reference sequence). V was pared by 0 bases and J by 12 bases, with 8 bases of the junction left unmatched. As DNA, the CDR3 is TGTGCCTGGAGTGTATGGACTAGCGGGAGAAGTGGGCAGTTCTTC. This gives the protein CAWSVWTSGRSGQFF.

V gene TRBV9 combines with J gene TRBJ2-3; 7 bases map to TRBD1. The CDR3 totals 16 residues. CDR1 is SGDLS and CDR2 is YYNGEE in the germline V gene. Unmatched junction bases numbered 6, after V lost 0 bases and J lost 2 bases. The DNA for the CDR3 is TGTGCCAGCAGCGTAGATGGGGGACAGTTCACAGATACGCAGTATTTT. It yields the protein CASSVDGGQFTDTQYF. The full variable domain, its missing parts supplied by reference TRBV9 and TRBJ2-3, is DSGVTQTPKHLITATGQRVTLRCSPRSGDLSVYWYQQSLDQGLQFLIQYYNGEERAKGNILERFSAQQFPDLHSELNLSSLELGDSALYFCASSVDGGQFTDTQYFGPGTRLTVL.

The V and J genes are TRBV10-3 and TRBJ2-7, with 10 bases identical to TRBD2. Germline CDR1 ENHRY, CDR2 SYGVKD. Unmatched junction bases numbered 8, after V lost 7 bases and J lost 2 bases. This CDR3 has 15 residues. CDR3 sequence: CAITATSGPAYEQYF. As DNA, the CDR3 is TGTGCCATCACCGCGACTAGCGGGCCCGCCTACGAGCAGTACTTC.